These T cell receptor beta chains were read from a single sample in a study of cytomegalovirus exposure and HLA in healthy donors. Libraries were prepared by immunoSEQ multiplex PCR; TCRdb keeps only in-frame clonotypes and omits some of them. The table shows about 90,000 clones, with approximately 79% occurring only once. The sample taken for sequencing was PBMCs. The receptor source for this set is a man aged 25 to 45 in good health and CMV-seronegative. Both conserved end residues are part of each CDR3. The D gene is left open where the match is weak. Part of the rows lack a size; the others show once, few, many or a class for expanded clones.

>TRBV7-2|-|once|TRBJ1-1
TGTGCCAGCAGCTCGGGTGGGTCCACTGAAGCTTTCTTT
CASSSGGSTEAFF
>TRBV6-5|-|few|TRBJ2-2
TGTGCCAGCAGCAAAGACTACCCGAACACCGGGGAGCTGTTTTTT
CASSKDYPNTGELFF
>TRBV4-2|TRBD2|-|TRBJ2-1
TGTGCCAGCAGCCAATCCGGTTCGGGGGGGGGAGAGCAGTTCTTC
CASSQSGSGGGEQFF
>TRBV13|-|-|TRBJ1-5
TGTGCCAGCAGCTACAGGATAGCGGGCAATCAGCCCCAGCATTTT
CASSYRIAGNQPQHF
>TRBV28|TRBD2|-|TRBJ2-4
TGTGCCAGCAGCGGGGGGGCCAAAAACATTCAGTACTTC
CASSGGAKNIQYF
>TRBV6-1|-|few|TRBJ1-2
TGTGCCAGCAGCCTGACAGGTCCCTATTATGGCTACACCTTC
CASSLTGPYYGYTF
>TRBV6-6|-|-|TRBJ1-2
TGTGCCAGCAGTCAAATGCGGGGATCCTATGGCTACACCTTC
CASSQMRGSYGYTF
>TRBV10-2|-|-|TRBJ2-2
TGCGCCAGCACTGAGTGGGGGCCCGGGGAGCTGTTTTTT
CASTEWGPGELFF
>TRBV7-9|TRBD1|-|TRBJ1-1
TGTGCCAGCAGCATCCCGACAGGGCAGAACACTGAAGCTTTCTTT
CASSIPTGQNTEAFF
>TRBV6-5|TRBD1|few|TRBJ1-1
TGTGCCAGCAGCTCACCGACAGGGACCCAAGCTTTCTTT
CASSSPTGTQAFF
>TRBV2|TRBD2|-|TRBJ2-5
TGTGCCAGCACCGCGAGCGGGGGCCTCCAAGAGACCCAGTACTTC
CASTASGGLQETQYF
>TRBV5-1|-|-|TRBJ2-6
TGCGCCAGCAGCTTGTCCACCAACGTCCTGACTTTC
CASSLSTNVLTF
>TRBV9|-|-|TRBJ1-2
TGTGCCAGCAGCTTTAAGACAGGCTATGGCTACACCTTC
CASSFKTGYGYTF
>TRBV5-1|TRBD1|-|TRBJ1-6
TGCGCCAGCAGCCAGACGTTGCCAGGGGGCGATTCACCCCTCCACTTT
CASSQTLPGGDSPLHF
>TRBV2|TRBD1|-|TRBJ1-2
TGTGCCAGCAGTGGACAGGGGAAGGTCATGGGCTACACCTTC
CASSGQGKVMGYTF
>TRBV27|TRBD2|-|TRBJ2-2
TGTGCCAGCAGTTTATATCTAGCGGGAAACACCGGGGAGCTGTTTTTT
CASSLYLAGNTGELFF
>TRBV7-6|TRBD2|few|TRBJ2-7
TGTGCCAGCAGCTTAGCGGGAGGGGCGAGCTCCTACGAGCAGTACTTC
CASSLAGGASSYEQYF
>TRBV28|-|once|TRBJ1-4
TGTGCCAGCAGGGGCCAGGGGAACGGGGAAGAAAAACTGTTTTTT
CASRGQGNGEEKLFF
>TRBV7-9|-|-|TRBJ1-4
TGTGCCAGCAGCTTACAGGGGAGTAATGAAAAACTGTTTTTT
CASSLQGSNEKLFF
>TRBV21-1|-|-|TRBJ1-5
TGTGCCAGCAGCAAAGCGCACGGGATACATCAGCCCCAGCATTTT
CASSKAHGIHQPQHF
>TRBV6-6|-|-|TRBJ1-2
TGTGCCGGAGGACCCCCGAACTATGGCTACACCTTC
CAGGPPNYGYTF
>TRBV19|-|-|TRBJ2-5
TGTGCCAGTAGTATGACAGGACAACAGTACCAAGAGACCCAGTACTTC
CASSMTGQQYQETQYF
>TRBV4-3|-|-|TRBJ2-1
TGCGCCAGCAGCCAAGATCCTGGCGGCAGCTCCTACAATGAGCAGTTCTTC
CASSQDPGGSSYNEQFF
>TRBV15|TRBD2|-|TRBJ2-7
TGTGCCACCGCAGGGAGGGGAACCTACGAGCAGTACTTC
CATAGRGTYEQYF
>TRBV2|-|-|TRBJ2-1
TGTGCCAGCCCCCGCGGGCCCTCCTACAATGAGCAGTTCTTC
CASPRGPSYNEQFF
>TRBV4-1|TRBD1|-|TRBJ2-2
TGCGCCAGCAGCCAAGCCGACAGGGCGAACACCGGGGAGCTGTTTTTT
CASSQADRANTGELFF
>TRBV5-6|-|few|TRBJ1-2
TGTGCCAGCAGCTTGGACAGTAACTATGGCTACACCTTC
CASSLDSNYGYTF
>TRBV28|TRBD1|-|TRBJ1-2
TGTGCCAGCAGTTTAGACAGGGAGACCTATGGCTACACCTTC
CASSLDRETYGYTF
>TRBV30|-|-|TRBJ2-3
TGTGCCTGGAGAGACACGGGGAGTAGCACAGATACGCAGTATTTT
CAWRDTGSSTDTQYF
>TRBV11-3|TRBD1|-|TRBJ1-1
TGTGCCAGCAGCCTAGGACGGGACAGGGTTGGGATTGAAGCTTTCTTT
CASSLGRDRVGIEAFF
>TRBV28|-|-|TRBJ1-5
TGTGCCAGCGTAAGGAGGCGCGGGAGCAATCAGCCCCAGCATTTT
CASVRRRGSNQPQHF
>TRBV13|TRBD2|-|TRBJ2-7
TGTGCCAGCAGCTTAGAGGCTAGCGGGGGGGCCGAGCAGTACTTC
CASSLEASGGAEQYF
>TRBV7-8|TRBD1|few|TRBJ1-5
TGTGCCAGCAGCTTAGGATTCGGGACAGCTAGCAATCAGCCCCAGCATTTT
CASSLGFGTASNQPQHF
>TRBV30|-|few|TRBJ1-1
TGTGCCTGGAGTATCTTCAGGGGACGGGATTCGGGCACTGAAGCTTTCTTT
CAWSIFRGRDSGTEAFF
>TRBV11-2|-|-|TRBJ2-7
TGTGCCAGCAGCTTGAACCCCGGGGGATCTTACGAGCAGTACTTC
CASSLNPGGSYEQYF
>TRBV5-1|-|-|TRBJ2-7
TGCGCCAGCAGCTTGTACGACTTTCGGGACGAGCAGTACTTC
CASSLYDFRDEQYF
>TRBV7-8|-|-|TRBJ2-1
TGTGCCAGCAGCTTAGTTGGGGGCGATGAGCAGTTCTTC
CASSLVGGDEQFF
>TRBV28|-|-|TRBJ1-2
TGTGCCAGCAGTTTTGGGGAGGGGAGCTACACCTTC
CASSFGEGSYTF
>TRBV19|TRBD1|-|TRBJ2-7
TGTGCCAGTAGCGGGACAGGAGGCTACGAGCAGTACTTC
CASSGTGGYEQYF